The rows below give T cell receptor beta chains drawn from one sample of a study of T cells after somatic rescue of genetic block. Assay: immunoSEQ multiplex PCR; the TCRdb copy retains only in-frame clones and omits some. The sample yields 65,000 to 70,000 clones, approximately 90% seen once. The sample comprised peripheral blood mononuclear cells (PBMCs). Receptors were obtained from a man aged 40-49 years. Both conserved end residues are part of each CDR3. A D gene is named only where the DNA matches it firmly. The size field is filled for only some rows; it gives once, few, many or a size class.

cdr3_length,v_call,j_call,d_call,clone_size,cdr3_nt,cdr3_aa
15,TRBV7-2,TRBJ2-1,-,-,TGTGCCAGCAGCTTTCGGCGCAGCAGACACAATGAGCAGTTCTTC,CASSFRRSRHNEQFF
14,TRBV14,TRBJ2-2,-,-,TGTGCCAGCAGTCCGAACAGGGTCTCCGGGGAGCTGTTTTTT,CASSPNRVSGELFF
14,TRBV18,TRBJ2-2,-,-,TGTGCCTCCGCGGTAGGGGCGAACACCGGGGAGCTGTTTTTT,CASAVGANTGELFF
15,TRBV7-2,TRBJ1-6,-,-,TGTGCCAGCAGCTTAGGATCTCAAACGAATTCACCCCTCCACTTT,CASSLGSQTNSPLHF
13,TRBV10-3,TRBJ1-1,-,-,TGTGCCATCAAAGGGGACGTGAACACTGAAGCTTTCTTT,CAIKGDVNTEAFF
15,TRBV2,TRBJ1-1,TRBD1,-,TGTGCCAGCACCACCGTGACAGGGGTTAAGGCTGAAGCTTTCTTT,CASTTVTGVKAEAFF
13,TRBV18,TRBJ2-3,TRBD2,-,TGTGCCAGTGCCGGCGGGAGTGCAGATACGCAGTATTTT,CASAGGSADTQYF
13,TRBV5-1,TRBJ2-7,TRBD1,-,TGCGCCAGCAGCTGGACAGGGGCCTACGAGCAGTACTTC,CASSWTGAYEQYF
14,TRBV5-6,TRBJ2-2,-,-,TGTGCCAGCAGCTTGGCCGGGTACACCGGGGAGCTGTTTTTT,CASSLAGYTGELFF
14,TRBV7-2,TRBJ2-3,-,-,TGTGCCAGCAGCCCATGGACTAGCACAGATACGCAGTATTTT,CASSPWTSTDTQYF
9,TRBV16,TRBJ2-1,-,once,TGTGCCACCGCAGGAGAGCAGTTCTTC,CATAGEQFF
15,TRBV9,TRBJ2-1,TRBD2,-,TGTGCCAGCAGCTCGCGGGAGCCCTCCTACAATGAGCAGTTCTTC,CASSSREPSYNEQFF
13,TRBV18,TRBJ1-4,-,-,TGTGCCAGCTCAGCCAGTCGTAATGAAAAACTGTTTTTT,CASSASRNEKLFF
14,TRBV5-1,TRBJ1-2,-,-,TGCGCCAGCAGCTTACAGGGTGCAGGCGATGGCTACACCTTC,CASSLQGAGDGYTF
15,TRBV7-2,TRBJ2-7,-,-,TGTGCCAGCAGCTGGACGGGAGATACCTCCTACGAGCAGTACTTC,CASSWTGDTSYEQYF
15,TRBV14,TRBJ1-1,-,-,TGTGCCAGCAGCAGACGACCCGCGGGGAACACTGAAGCTTTCTTT,CASSRRPAGNTEAFF
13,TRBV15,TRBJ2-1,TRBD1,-,TGTGCCACCAGCAGAGACGGGACAGCCGAGCAGTTCTTC,CATSRDGTAEQFF
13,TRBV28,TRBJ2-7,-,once,TGTGCCAGCACATATGCGGGAACCTACGAGCAGTACTTC,CASTYAGTYEQYF
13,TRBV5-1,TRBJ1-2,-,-,TGCGCCAGCAGCTTGTTGGGGAACGGGGGCTACACCTTC,CASSLLGNGGYTF
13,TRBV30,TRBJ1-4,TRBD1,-,TGTGCCTGGAGTACAGGGGAAGATGAAAAACTGTTTTTT,CAWSTGEDEKLFF
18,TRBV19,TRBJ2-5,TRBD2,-,TGTGCCAGTAGTTGGGGACTAGCGGGATCGGGTTACCAAGAGACCCAGTACTTC,CASSWGLAGSGYQETQYF
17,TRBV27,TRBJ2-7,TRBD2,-,TGTGCCAGCATCAAAAGGGGAAGCGAGTCGGGAGGCTACGAGCAGTACTTC,CASIKRGSESGGYEQYF
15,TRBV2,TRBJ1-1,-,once,TGTGCCAGCAGTGAACTCTGGGGGGATGACACTGAAGCTTTCTTT,CASSELWGDDTEAFF
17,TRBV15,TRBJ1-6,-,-,TGTGCCACCAGCAGAGATAAGGGGAGTTCCTATAATTCACCCCTCCACTTT,CATSRDKGSSYNSPLHF
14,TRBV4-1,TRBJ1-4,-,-,TGCGCCAGCAGCCAAGATTGGGGAGGTGAAAAACTGTTTTTT,CASSQDWGGEKLFF
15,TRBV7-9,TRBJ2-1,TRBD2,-,TGTGCCAACAGGACTAGCGGGAGGGTTTGGGATGAGCAGTTCTTC,CANRTSGRVWDEQFF
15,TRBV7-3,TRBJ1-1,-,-,TGTGCCAGCAGCTTAATGAAAGCAGGGGTGACTGAAGCTTTCTTT,CASSLMKAGVTEAFF
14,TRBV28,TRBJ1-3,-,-,TGTGCCAGCACCCCCCTGGGGTCTGGAAACACCATATATTTT,CASTPLGSGNTIYF
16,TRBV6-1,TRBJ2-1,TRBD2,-,TGTGCCAGCAGTGATCGACTAGCGGGAGGGGTCAATGAGCAGTTCTTC,CASSDRLAGGVNEQFF